Reported below is one TCR beta chain. The antigen is undetermined. One end of the junction is discordant with germline, which a read error may explain. Libraries were prepared by immunoSEQ multiplex PCR; TCRdb keeps only in-frame clonotypes and omits some of them. The sample contains roughly 93,000 clones, 80% to 90% of which appear only once. The source of the sample is a study of T cell responses to AZD1222 COVID-19 vaccine. Study-wide background: Pooled together were second doses at about 4 or about 12 weeks. Study conclusions and caveats: Close to half of all spike-specific TCRs reportedly target regions of the variants that are unmutated. Dominant CD4 TCR responses targeted spike regions 160-218 and 743-854. Females outnumbered males among donors, who were mostly white British; clonal diversity was possibly underestimated.

The CDR3 runs 15 residues. Germline V gene lookup returns CDR1 SSHAT and CDR2 FNYEAQ (reference sequence). This chain joins TRBV7-7 and TRBJ1-4; D may be TRBD1 (5 bases). The sequenced sample was peripheral blood, obtained on day 0 of AZD1222 vaccination. The clonotype originates from an adult in good health. The CDR3 sequence: CASSPRAGSNEKLFF. DNA for the CDR3: TGTGCTAGCAGCCCCAGGGCAGGTAGCAATGAAAAACTGTTTTTT.